Below, 21 T cell receptor beta chains from the same sample are listed, as sequenced in a study of Ad26.COV2.S vaccination and SARS-CoV-2 variants. TCRdb's copy holds only in-frame clones and misses some; the assay was immunoSEQ multiplex PCR. In the table there are roughly 450,000 clones, over 75% of which are singletons. As to treatment: 15 to 20 received Ad26.COV2.S at low or high dose, single or two shots; 5 received placebo; per-sample allocation not given. Sampling took place 63 days after the first vaccine or placebo injection. The specimen was peripheral blood, collected in a trial of Ad26.COV2.S vaccine versus placebo. Receptors were obtained from a person aged 18-65 years who received the Ad26.COV2.S COVID-19 vaccine or a placebo.

This clone was recorded once. The chain has TRBV10-1 and TRBJ1-1, with no clear D. The CDR3 is 13 residues long. The V gene's germline CDR1 is WNHNN and CDR2 SYGVQD (reference sequence). V lost 6 bases to trimming and J lost 0 bases, with 8 bases between them. CDR3 sequence: CASSQAVNTEAFF. CDR3 coding DNA: TGCGCCAGCAGCCAGGCGGTGAACACTGAAGCTTTCTTT.

Turning to this clone: The junction departs from the called germline gene at one end, perhaps through a read error. The CDR3 protein is CAWTRGQVWIF. For the CDR3, the DNA is TGTGCCTGGACCCGGGGACAGGTCTGGATCTTC. The V and J genes are TRBV30 and TRBJ2-1; 8 positions match TRBD1. Germline V gene sequence: CDR1 GTSNPN, CDR2 SVGIG (reference sequence). The CDR3 spans 11 residues.

This clone was counted a single time. The J gene is TRBJ2-7, the V gene TRBV25-1, with 7 bases identical to TRBD1. This CDR3 contains 15 residues. Germline CDR1 reads MGHDK; CDR2 reads SYGVNS. J lost 0 bases, V lost 5 bases, and 7 bases had no gene match. CDR3 DNA: TGTGCCAGCAGTCCCGCAAACAGGGGCTCCTACGAGCAGTACTTC. Its translation: CASSPANRGSYEQYF.

In DNA, the CDR3 is TGTGCCAGCAGTGGACTAGCGGGAACCGGGGAGCTGTTTTTT. It encodes CASSGLAGTGELFF. The chain couples TRBV6-6 to TRBJ2-2, with TRBD2 identical over 12 bases. This CDR3 contains 14 residues. Germline values: CDR1 MNHNY, CDR2 SVGAGI (reference sequence). V lost 5 bases and J lost 5; bases outside the gene matches: 0.

V usage is TRBV9 and J usage is TRBJ2-3, with D maybe TRBD1 (7 bases). V was clipped by 6 bases and J by 2 bases, with 13 bases between them. The CDR3 is 14 residues long. Germline-derived CDR1 and CDR2 are SGDLS and YYNGEE. The CDR3 loop reads CASTGGQLTDTQYF. In DNA, the CDR3 is TGTGCCAGCACCGGGGGACAGCTCACAGATACGCAGTATTTT.

The chain joins TRBV7-3 to TRBJ2-3, with TRBD2 as a possible D gene (6 bases). V was pared by 3 bases and J by 3 bases, with 10 bases between. Germline-derived CDR1 and CDR2 are SGHTA and FQGTGA. The CDR3 consists of 14 residues. The CDR3 nucleotides are TGTGCCAGCAGCTTCGGCGGGACTACAGATACGCAGTATTTT. Encoded protein: CASSFGGTTDTQYF.

This chain connects TRBV28 to TRBJ2-3, with a tentative D call TRBD2 (7 bases). This CDR3 has 14 residues. CDR1 and CDR2 from the germline V gene are MDHEN and SYDVKM. Between the trimmed V and J ends, which lost 8 bases and 2 bases, there was a span of 14 bases. The CDR3 region is CASQGGTNTDTQYF. Written as DNA, the CDR3 is TGTGCCAGCCAAGGGGGGACTAACACAGATACGCAGTATTTT.

This clone occurred once. The chain combines TRBV9 with TRBJ1-1, with D possibly being TRBD1 (5 bases). This CDR3 region has 15 residues. Trimming pared 0 bases from V and 5 bases from J, leaving 14 bases between. The germline CDR1 and CDR2 sequences are SGDLS and YYNGEE. CDR3 loop: CASSVGGGIWTEAFF. The CDR3 DNA follows: TGTGCCAGCAGCGTAGGCGGGGGTATTTGGACTGAAGCTTTCTTT.

This clone is a singleton in its sample. The chain couples TRBV5-1 to TRBJ1-1, with D unclear. Germline loops: CDR1 SGHRS, CDR2 YFSETQ. This CDR3 is built from 15 residues. V lost 2 bases, J lost 1 base, and 12 bases lay in between. The CDR3 bases are TGCGCCAGCAGCTTATCTCGGGAAAGGAACACTGAAGCTTTCTTT. Translating it yields CASSLSRERNTEAFF.

The chain employs TRBV19 and TRBJ2-1; unclear D gene. From germline, CDR1 is LNHDA and CDR2 SQIVND (reference sequence). Trimming left V 2 bases short and J 5 bases short, with 13 bases between. This CDR3 contains 15 residues. CDR3 protein: CASSITLQLHNEQFF. The CDR3 DNA sequence: TGTGCCAGTAGTATAACATTACAGCTCCACAATGAGCAGTTCTTC.

V gene TRBV5-6 combines with J gene TRBJ2-3; D remains ambiguous. V lost 4 bases, J lost 0 bases, and 3 bases lay in between. CDR3 length equals 12 residues. CDR1 and CDR2 (germline): SGHDT, YYEEEE. This CDR3 reads CASSTSTDTQYF. In DNA, the CDR3 is TGTGCCAGCAGCACAAGCACAGATACGCAGTATTTT.

This chain uses TRBV30 with TRBJ2-7; D is unresolved. Germline loops: CDR1 GTSNPN, CDR2 SVGIG (reference sequence). V gave up 0 bases and J gave up 3 bases, with 6 bases separating them. CDR3 length: 12 amino acids. The CDR3 here is CAWSVRVYEQYF. In DNA, the CDR3 is TGTGCCTGGAGTGTCCGGGTCTACGAGCAGTACTTC.

V gene TRBV27 combines with J gene TRBJ2-7; 13 bases are a match to TRBD2. Per the germline V gene, CDR1 is MNHEY and CDR2 is SMNVEV (reference sequence). Unmatched junction bases numbered 5, after V lost 6 bases and J lost 3 bases. This CDR3 region has 15 residues. In nucleotides, the CDR3 is TGTGCCAGCAGGTGGACTAGCGGGAGTTTCTACGAGCAGTACTTC. As protein: CASRWTSGSFYEQYF.

This chain connects TRBV2 to TRBJ2-5; D might be TRBD1 (5 bases). V shed 3 bases and J shed 0 bases, with 5 bases lying between them. The CDR3 spans 13 residues. The germline V gene has CDR1 SNHLY and CDR2 FYNNEI. The DNA for the CDR3 is TGTGCCAGCAGTGAGGACAACCAAGAGACCCAGTACTTC. The encoded protein is CASSEDNQETQYF.

Written as DNA, the CDR3 is TGCAGCGTGACAAGACAGGACCCCTCTGGAAACACCATATATTTT. Its protein is CSVTRQDPSGNTIYF. V and J are TRBV29-1 and TRBJ1-3, with D perhaps TRBD1 (6 bases). V was cut by 6 bases and J by 0 bases, with 15 bases left in between. Germline-derived CDR1 and CDR2 are SQVTM and ANQGSEA. The CDR3 sequence is 15 residues long.

This chain links TRBV2 with TRBJ1-1; 7 bases are shared with TRBD1. Per the germline V gene, CDR1 is SNHLY and CDR2 is FYNNEI. The CDR3 covers 16 residues. V lost 6 bases, J lost 7 bases, and 17 bases stayed unmatched. The CDR3 protein is CASRGSGTVEGIEAFF. The DNA of the CDR3 is TGTGCCAGCAGGGGGAGCGGGACAGTTGAGGGGATTGAAGCTTTCTTT. Variable domain in full (rest from reference TRBV2 and TRBJ1-1): EPEVTQTPSHQVTQMGQEVILRCVPISNHLYFYWYRQILGQKVEFLVSFYNNEISEKSEIFDDQFSVERPDGSNFTLKIRSTKLEDSAMYFCASRGSGTVEGIEAFFGQGTRLTVV.

This sequence joins TRBV29-1 and TRBJ1-2, with D perhaps matching TRBD1 (5 bases). This CDR3 comprises 12 residues. Between the trimmed V and J ends, which lost 5 bases and 3 bases, there was a span of 10 bases. The germline CDR1 and CDR2 sequences are SQVTM and ANQGSEA. The CDR3 is CSVNPGHYGYTF. CDR3 DNA sequence: TGCAGCGTTAATCCAGGGCACTATGGCTACACCTTC.

The chain recombines TRBV7-8 with TRBJ2-1; D call uncertain. V dropped 3 bases and J dropped 1 base, with 7 bases sitting between them. Germline V lookup: CDR1 SGHVS, CDR2 FQNEAQ. The CDR3 is 14 residues long. The CDR3 protein is CASSFSGSYNEQFF. Here the CDR3 DNA reads TGTGCCAGCAGCTTTTCAGGTTCCTACAATGAGCAGTTCTTC.

The chain recombines TRBV30 with TRBJ2-1; TRBD1 might be the D (6 bases). Per the germline V gene, CDR1 is GTSNPN and CDR2 is SVGIG (reference sequence). V lost 4 bases to trimming and J lost 2 bases, with 9 bases between them. The CDR3 length is 13 residues. DNA for the CDR3: TGTGCCTGGACCAGGGGCGCCTACAATGAGCAGTTCTTC. Residues: CAWTRGAYNEQFF.

J is TRBJ2-7 and V is TRBV7-9; D not resolved. The V gene lost 5 bases and the J gene lost 3 bases, with 17 bases spanning the gap. The CDR3 spans 15 residues. Looked up from germline, CDR1 is SEHNR and CDR2 is FQNEAQ (reference sequence). This CDR3 is CASSHWTHVGYEQYF. CDR3 nucleotides: TGTGCCAGCAGCCACTGGACCCACGTAGGCTACGAGCAGTACTTC.

The chain couples TRBV19 to TRBJ1-3, with D possibly TRBD1 on 5 matching bases. The CDR3 spans 13 residues. The germline gives CDR1 LNHDA, CDR2 SQIVND (reference sequence). V lost 8 bases and J 3 bases, leaving 11 bases between the germline ends. CDR3 sequence: CASGGTYGNTIYF. CDR3 sequence (DNA): TGTGCCAGTGGGGGGACGTATGGAAACACCATATATTTT. The full variable domain, rest sourced from reference TRBV19 and TRBJ1-3, is DGGITQSPKYLFRKEGQNVTLSCEQNLNHDAMYWYRQDPGQGLRLIYYSQIVNDFQKGDIAEGYSVSREKKESFPLTVTSAQKNPTAFYLCASGGTYGNTIYFGEGSWLTVV.